One and the same sample provided the 15 T cell receptor beta chains below, sequenced in a study of human T cells and chemical hapten exposure. The sample's time point: pre-sensitization, week 0. Treatment denoted: therapeutic diphenylcyclopropenone sensitization with weekly scalp DPC. TCRdb recomputed calls from the RACE reads with MiXCR, one row per CDR3 protein. The sample consists of more than 250,000 distinct CDR3 sequences, roughly 8.9% of them appearing once. Material: whole blood, obtained in connection with sensitization to the hapten diphenylcyclopropenone (DPC). These receptors were taken from a woman aged 40 to 50 with alopecia areata. Some clones in this sample may be carry-over from other donors' samples.

On this clonotype itself: Sequence at one end of the junction differs from germline and may be a read error. J is TRBJ2-5 and V is TRBV11-2; TRBD2 agrees at 7 bases. Germline V gene sequence: CDR1 SGHAT, CDR2 FQNNGV. CDR3 length equals 12 residues. In DNA, the CDR3 is TGTGTCAGCAGCGGGGCGGGGGAGACCCAGTACTTC. It specifies CVSSGAGETQYF.

The chain carries TRBV6-2 or TRBV6-3 and TRBJ2-5; D remains ambiguous. This CDR3 contains 15 residues. Germline CDR1 MNHEY, CDR2 SVGEGT. V was trimmed by 6 bases and J by 0 bases, leaving 14 bases between them. DNA of the CDR3: TGTGCCAGCAGGGCGGCCCATACTTACCAAGAGACCCAGTACTTC. Its protein product is CASRAAHTYQETQYF.

The chain couples TRBV12-3 or TRBV12-4 to TRBJ2-7, with D unclear. The CDR3 loop spans 14 amino acids. V lost 1 base and J 4 bases, leaving 11 bases between the germline ends. CDR3 sequence: CASSLDGNLYEQYF. For the CDR3, the DNA is TGTGCCAGCAGTTTAGACGGAAACCTTTACGAGCAGTACTTC.

This clonotype was detected a few times. This chain uses TRBV28 with TRBJ1-1; D unresolved. This CDR3 region has 13 residues. Germline CDR1 reads MDHEN; CDR2 reads SYDVKM. Between the trimmed V and J ends, which lost 2 bases and 5 bases, there was a span of 9 bases. In DNA form, the CDR3 reads TGTGCCAGCAGTTTAGATTTGGTAACTGAAGCTTTCTTT. Translating it yields CASSLDLVTEAFF.

This clonotype has just one count. J is TRBJ2-7 and V is TRBV23-1; TRBD1 matches 7 bases. TRBV23-1 is annotated as an ORF whose role is uncertain. Trimming cost V 0 bases and J 1 base; bases outside gene matches: 9. This CDR3 region has 17 residues. CDR3 coding DNA: TGCGCCAGCAGTCAATCTGCTCTGGGACAGATTTCCTACGAGCAGTACTTC. It yields the protein CASSQSALGQISYEQYF.

This clonotype appeared a few times. The CDR3 sequence is CASSLASGSGYEQYF. In DNA, the CDR3 is TGCGCCAGCAGCTTGGCTAGCGGGAGTGGCTACGAGCAGTACTTC. The V gene is TRBV5-1, the J gene TRBJ2-7; 10 bases agree with TRBD2. The CDR3 loop spans 15 amino acids. Germline CDR1 SGHRS, CDR2 YFSETQ. Trimming cost V 0 bases and J 3 bases; bases outside gene matches: 3.

This clonotype was seen more than once but under ten times. The chain links TRBV7-2 to TRBJ2-5, with D perhaps matching TRBD1 (5 bases). This CDR3 is built from 15 residues. In germline, CDR1 is SGHTA, CDR2 FQGNSA. Trimming removed 1 base from V and 2 bases from J, with 11 bases in between. The CDR3 loop is CASSLGGRAQETQYF. The CDR3 region has the DNA TGTGCCAGCAGCTTAGGGGGCAGGGCTCAAGAGACCCAGTACTTC.

This clonotype was counted between two and nine times. The chain is built from TRBV9 and TRBJ2-2; no firm D call. The CDR3 loop spans 16 amino acids. V was cut by 1 base and J by 0 bases, with 10 bases left in between. Per the germline V gene, CDR1 is SGDLS and CDR2 is YYNGEE. The CDR3 here is CASSVLPVTNTGELFF. In DNA, the CDR3 is TGTGCCAGCAGCGTATTGCCAGTTACGAACACCGGGGAGCTGTTTTTT.

This chain connects TRBV29-1 to TRBJ2-5; the match to TRBD1 covers 8 bases. Germline values: CDR1 SQVTM, CDR2 ANQGSEA. Trimming cost V 4 bases and J 1 base; bases outside gene matches: 5. CDR3 length equals 14 residues. CDR3: CSVATGQGQETQYF. CDR3 DNA sequence: TGCAGCGTTGCCACCGGACAGGGCCAAGAGACCCAGTACTTC.

The V call is TRBV10-3, the J call TRBJ2-6; 7 bases are a match to TRBD1. V was clipped by 10 bases and J by 0 bases; unmatched bases: 12. CDR3 length: 17 amino acids. Germline CDR1 ENHRY, CDR2 SYGVKD. CDR3 loop: CATEGRQGNSGANVLTF. The CDR3 DNA follows: TGTGCCACTGAAGGGCGACAGGGAAACTCTGGGGCCAACGTCCTGACTTTC.

The chain employs TRBV5-1 and TRBJ1-1; no clear D gene. The CDR3 totals 14 residues. The V gene lost 0 bases and the J gene lost 4 bases, with 10 bases spanning the gap. Germline V lookup: CDR1 SGHRS, CDR2 YFSETQ. This CDR3 is CASSLVGDGTEAFF. In nucleotides, the CDR3 is TGCGCCAGCAGCTTGGTGGGCGACGGCACTGAAGCTTTCTTT.

This clonotype showed up many times. J is TRBJ1-5 and V is TRBV5-1; D unresolved. This CDR3 is built from 15 residues. CDR1 and CDR2 (germline): SGHRS, YFSETQ. The germline V and J ends were trimmed by 0 bases and 6 bases, with 13 bases remaining between them. CDR3 residues: CASSLDSGLTQPQHF. The CDR3 region has the DNA TGCGCCAGCAGCTTGGATAGCGGATTGACTCAGCCCCAGCATTTT.

This clonotype showed up just a few times. The rearrangement joins TRBV7-8 to TRBJ2-1; tentatively, D is TRBD1 (5 bases). From germline, CDR1 is SGHVS and CDR2 FQNEAQ. The CDR3 is 16 residues long. V was clipped by 1 base and J by 4 bases, with 14 bases between them. The CDR3 nucleotides read TGTGCCAGCAGCTTAGGAGTCTCAGGGAATTACAATGAGCAGTTCTTC. Its translation: CASSLGVSGNYNEQFF. The full variable domain, rest sourced from reference TRBV7-8 and TRBJ2-1, is GAGVSQSPRYKVAKRGQDVALRCDPISGHVSLFWYQQALGQGPEFLTYFQNEAQLDKSGLPSDRFFAERPEGSVSTLKIQRTQQEDSAVYLCASSLGVSGNYNEQFFGPGTRLTVL.

This clonotype was recorded many times. The DNA of the CDR3 is TGTGCCATCAGTGAGCGCCAGGACAGTTCGGGTGCTTTCTTT. Amino acid sequence: CAISERQDSSGAFF. The rearrangement joins TRBV10-3 to TRBJ1-1; TRBD1 is a possible D gene (6 bases). Germline CDR1 and CDR2: ENHRY and SYGVKD. This CDR3 comprises 14 residues. Trimming took 2 bases from V and 11 from J, leaving 18 bases between them.

This clonotype was picked up a small number of times. The V call is TRBV6-5, the J call TRBJ2-5; 8 positions match TRBD1. The germline gives CDR1 MNHEY, CDR2 SVGAGI. Germline trimming cut 2 bases from V and 6 bases from J; bases unmatched to any gene: 5. The CDR3 extends over 14 amino acids. The CDR3 loop is CASSYGQGEKTQYF. CDR3 bases: TGTGCCAGCAGTTACGGACAGGGAGAGAAGACCCAGTACTTC.